Reported below is one T cell receptor beta chain. Antigen specificity is unknown. Sequencing of cultured CD4+ T cell DNA used the Oncomine TCR Beta short-read assay. TCRdb re-analysed the PCR reads in MiXCR, keeping a single row per CDR3 protein. Of about 27,000 distinct CDR3 sequences listed, around 64% are singletons. V dropped 5 bases and J dropped 6 bases, with 15 bases sitting between them. The CDR3 has 14 amino acids. Germline CDR1 SGHTA, CDR2 FQGNSA. This specimen comes from a study of vaccination and CD4 T cells after COVID-19. Study-level background: Sampling that followed vaccination took place a median around 71 days after dose two, within a range of 14 to 241.

Sample treatment: 10-day PBMC culture with coronavirus spike peptide pools or control peptides (ViraFEST assay). With approximately nine days of culture completed, CD4+ T cells were isolated by negative selection. This material consisted of CD4+ T cells from blood, cultured in vitro, taken after SARS-CoV-2 vaccination. The rearrangement uses TRBV7-2 and TRBJ2-3; no reliable D call. This TCR was recovered from a human donor who received a COVID-19 vaccine. The CDR3 nucleotides read TGTGCCAGCAGCCTCTTAAACCTACTGGATACGCAGTATTTT. It codes for CASSLLNLLDTQYF.